These 18 T cell receptor beta chains share one sample of origin, sequenced in a study of cytomegalovirus exposure and HLA in healthy donors. The primer mix had 60 Vbeta and 13 Jbeta primers. Repertoires were generated with immunoSEQ multiplex PCR, while TCRdb's copy carries only in-frame clones and drops some. The table has about 98,000 clones, 80% to 90% seen once. Material for sequencing was PBMCs. These receptors came from a man aged 40-49 years in good health and CMV-seronegative.

This sequence joins TRBV5-6 and TRBJ2-7, with TRBD2 matching over 8 bases. CDR3 size: 15 residues. Unmatched junction bases numbered 6, after V lost 2 bases and J lost 2 bases. Germline-derived CDR1 and CDR2 are SGHDT and YYEEEE. The DNA for the CDR3 is TGTGCCAGCAGCTTAGCGGGGGCGACACCCTACGAGCAGTACTTC. This encodes CASSLAGATPYEQYF. Filled out from reference TRBV5-6 and TRBJ2-7, the complete variable domain reads DAGVTQSPTHLIKTRGQQVTLRCSPKSGHDTVSWYQQALGQGPQFIFQYYEEEERQRGNFPDRFSGHQFPNYSSELNVNALLLGDSALYLCASSLAGATPYEQYFGPGTRLTVT.

This sequence joins TRBV19 and TRBJ2-6; 7 bases are shared with TRBD1. The CDR3 has 18 residues. After removal of 4 bases from V and 0 bases from J, the junction contained 9 bases not matched to a gene. Germline V lookup: CDR1 LNHDA, CDR2 SQIVND (reference sequence). CDR3 sequence: CASSKLQGTGSGANVLTF. Written as DNA, the CDR3 is TGTGCCAGTAGTAAACTACAGGGGACCGGCTCTGGGGCCAACGTCCTGACTTTC. The full variable domain, its missing parts supplied by reference TRBV19 and TRBJ2-6, is DGGITQSPKYLFRKEGQNVTLSCEQNLNHDAMYWYRQDPGQGLRLIYYSQIVNDFQKGDIAEGYSVSREKKESFPLTVTSAQKNPTAFYLCASSKLQGTGSGANVLTFGAGSRLTVL.

This chain links TRBV5-4 with TRBJ1-1; D remains ambiguous. This CDR3 is built from 14 residues. The V gene lost 3 bases and the J gene lost 0 bases, with 9 bases spanning the gap. Germline V gene data show CDR1 as SGHNT and CDR2 as YYREEE (reference sequence). The CDR3 here is CASSSGALNTEAFF. Here the CDR3 DNA reads TGTGCCAGCAGCTCGGGAGCCTTGAACACTGAAGCTTTCTTT.

The rearrangement joins TRBV6-5 to TRBJ1-1; D is perhaps TRBD1 (6 bases). Germline V gives CDR1 MNHEY, CDR2 SVGAGI. This CDR3 region has 14 residues. V was cut by 4 bases and J by 4 bases, with 13 bases left in between. In DNA, the CDR3 is TGTGCCAGCAGTTCCCGGGGGGCGCCCACTGAAGCTTTCTTT. It translates to CASSSRGAPTEAFF.

CDR3 nucleotide sequence: TGTGCCAGCAGGGCGGGGTCAGAAAATGGCTACACCTTC. This gives the protein CASRAGSENGYTF. The rearrangement links TRBV6-5 to TRBJ1-2; unclear D gene. Germline CDR1 and CDR2: MNHEY and SVGAGI. CDR3 length: 13 amino acids. The V and J ends lost 6 bases and 6 bases respectively, with 14 bases between them.

The chain links TRBV9 to TRBJ2-7; 11 nucleotides line up with TRBD2. V lost 3 bases and J lost 2; bases outside the gene matches: 7. Germline V gene sequence: CDR1 SGDLS, CDR2 YYNGEE. This CDR3 has 16 amino acids. As DNA, the CDR3 is TGTGCCAGCAGCGCGTCCGGGACTAGCGGAGCCTACGAGCAGTACTTC. Translated, it gives CASSASGTSGAYEQYF.

On this clone itself: The junction departs from the called germline gene at one end, perhaps through a read error. The rearrangement links TRBV19 to TRBJ2-1, with D possibly being TRBD1 (6 bases). Germline CDR1 LNHDA, CDR2 SQIVND (reference sequence). This CDR3 comprises 12 residues. CDR3 amino acids: CASRPTGPRHLF. CDR3 DNA sequence: TGTGCCAGTAGACCGACAGGCCCGAGGCATCTCTTC.

V and J are TRBV19 and TRBJ2-4, with D perhaps matching TRBD1 (6 bases). Germline V gives CDR1 LNHDA, CDR2 SQIVND (reference sequence). With 0 bases removed from V and 6 bases from J, the gap between germline ends came to 9 bases. The CDR3 consists of 14 residues. The CDR3 coding sequence is TGTGCCAGTAGTATAGATGCGGACAGAAACATTCAGTACTTC. Encoded protein: CASSIDADRNIQYF.

In DNA form, the CDR3 reads TGTGCCAGCAGCGACAGGGACTACGAGCAGTACTTC. Residues: CASSDRDYEQYF. The chain has TRBV5-4 and TRBJ2-7; 7 bases agree with TRBD1. CDR1 and CDR2 (germline): SGHNT, YYREEE (reference sequence). This CDR3 contains 12 residues. V gave up 4 bases and J gave up 3 bases; unmatched junction bases: 1.

The CDR3 DNA follows: TGTGCCAGAAGCTTGGTGTCAGGGAACGAGCAGTACTTC. It codes for CARSLVSGNEQYF. V usage is TRBV5-3 and J usage is TRBJ2-7; a possible D gene is TRBD1 (5 bases). TRBV5-3 is flagged as an ORF with uncertain function. The CDR3 sequence is 13 residues long. V lost 0 bases, J lost 5 bases, and 9 bases lay in between.

This clone has just a few counts. V and J are TRBV29-1 and TRBJ1-1; 9 bases fit TRBD1. The V segment lost 7 bases and the J segment 5 bases; nucleotides outside the gene matches: 5. Per germline, CDR1 SQVTM and CDR2 ANQGSEA. The CDR3 length is 12 residues. CDR3 sequence (DNA): TGCAGCGACATACAGGGGGCTACTGAAGCTTTCTTT. It is translated as CSDIQGATEAFF.

The V call is TRBV5-1, the J call TRBJ2-2, with D tentatively TRBD1 (5 bases). Trimming removed 1 base from V and 4 bases from J, with 8 bases in between. Per germline, CDR1 SGHRS and CDR2 YFSETQ. The CDR3 runs 14 residues. In DNA, the CDR3 is TGCGCCAGCAGCTTGCAGGGTTTCACCGGGGAGCTGTTTTTT. Protein: CASSLQGFTGELFF.

This chain connects TRBV7-2 to TRBJ2-5; the match to TRBD2 covers 7 bases. Germline CDR1 reads SGHTA; CDR2 reads FQGNSA. The CDR3 loop spans 15 amino acids. V gave up 3 bases and J gave up 3 bases; unmatched junction bases: 7. In DNA form, the CDR3 reads TGTGCCAGCAGCTTTTTATCAGGGAGGGAAGAGACCCAGTACTTC. Protein sequence: CASSFLSGREETQYF.

The J gene is TRBJ1-4, the V gene TRBV6-5; 10 bases map to TRBD1. This CDR3 region has 16 residues. Germline lookup yields CDR1 MNHEY and CDR2 SVGAGI. Trimming cost V 0 bases and J 8 bases; bases outside gene matches: 6. In nucleotides, the CDR3 is TGTGCCAGCAGTTACTCCGCCGGGACAGGGGAGGAAAAACTGTTTTTT. It yields the protein CASSYSAGTGEEKLFF.

The J gene is TRBJ1-6, the V gene TRBV27; tentative D call: TRBD1 (5 bases). V lost 2 bases and J 7 bases, leaving 15 bases between the germline ends. CDR1 and CDR2 (germline): MNHEY, SMNVEV (reference sequence). This CDR3 has 16 residues. CDR3 DNA sequence: TGTGCCAGCAGTTTAAGGGCAGGGTGGGTAAATTCACCCCTCCACTTT. This codes for CASSLRAGWVNSPLHF.

The genes are TRBV27 and TRBJ2-7; 9 bases agree with TRBD1. Germline V gives CDR1 MNHEY, CDR2 SMNVEV (reference sequence). Germline trimming cut 3 bases from V and 5 bases from J; bases unmatched to any gene: 5. The CDR3 is made up of 14 amino acids. The CDR3 sequence is CASSFGTGSHEQYF. The CDR3 region has the DNA TGTGCCAGCAGTTTTGGGACAGGGTCCCACGAGCAGTACTTC.

The chain couples TRBV4-1 to TRBJ1-1, with 7 bases lining up with TRBD1. Per germline, CDR1 MGHRA and CDR2 YSYEKL. This CDR3 spans 16 amino acids. V was pared by 2 bases and J by 2 bases, with 8 bases of the junction left unmatched. CDR3 residues: CASSQYTEGANTEAFF. CDR3 in DNA: TGCGCCAGCAGCCAATATACGGAGGGGGCAAACACTGAAGCTTTCTTT.

The genes are TRBV6-1 and TRBJ1-4; tentatively, D is TRBD1 (5 bases). CDR3 size: 12 residues. The V end was cut by 6 bases, the J end by 11 bases, with 13 bases between. Germline V gene lookup returns CDR1 MNHNS and CDR2 SASEGT. The CDR3 bases are TGTGCCAGCAGCGACGCAGGGTACAAACTGTTTTTT. Protein product: CASSDAGYKLFF.